This entry is about one T cell receptor (beta chain). CDR3 size: 15 residues. The germline V gene encodes CDR1 SNHLY and CDR2 FYNNEI. The V and J ends lost 7 bases and 1 base, in that order; junction bases with no gene match: 6. These data originate in a study of blood T cell repertoires in COVID-19. Study as a whole: Samples came from the United States, Italy and Spain, spanning acute and convalescent COVID-19. T cells, B-cell-depleted T cells, or PBMCs provided the cDNA or gDNA that served as material.

As originally analysed: Amplification of reference gene primers provided the estimated nucleated cell counts. Using immunoSEQ multiplex PCR, the repertoire was profiled, and TCRdb retains in-frame clones only, with some absent. The D gene and trimming were derived from the DNA, and the V and J assignments and clone size from that table. The top ten clones hold 3.2% of a sample with 450,000 to 500,000 clones, approximately 85% of them seen once. The sequence came from a human donor in a cohort sampled during active COVID-19. Sequencing was performed on peripheral blood. The chain combines TRBV2 with TRBJ1-5; 8 nucleotides agree with TRBD1. In DNA, the CDR3 is TGTGCCAGCAACGGACAGGGTTTAAGCAATCAGCCCCAGCATTTT. This sequence encodes CASNGQGLSNQPQHF. Together with reference TRBV2 and TRBJ1-5, the CDR3 gives the full variable domain: EPEVTQTPSHQVTQMGQEVILRCVPISNHLYFYWYRQILGQKVEFLVSFYNNEISEKSEIFDDQFSVERPDGSNFTLKIRSTKLEDSAMYFCASNGQGLSNQPQHFGDGTRLSIL.